These 8 T cell receptor beta chains share one sample of origin, sequenced in a study of blood T cell repertoires in COVID-19. Generated by immunoSEQ multiplex PCR, the TCRdb table keeps only in-frame clones and is missing some. Altogether around 20,000 clones are present, 90% to 95% being singletons, with the ten largest covering approximately 7.7%. Sequenced sample: peripheral blood. The receptors stem from a human donor in a cohort sampled during active COVID-19.

The chain links TRBV7-2 to TRBJ2-1; 9 bases match TRBD2. The germline CDR1 and CDR2 sequences are SGHTA and FQGNSA. CDR3 length equals 17 residues. Trimming cost V 2 bases and J 0 bases; bases outside gene matches: 5. CDR3 loop: CASSLSSSGSSYNEQFF. The CDR3 region has the DNA TGTGCCAGCAGCTTATCGAGTAGCGGGAGCTCCTACAATGAGCAGTTCTTC.

This chain connects TRBV7-8 to TRBJ1-5; TRBD1 is a possible D gene (6 bases). Germline lookup yields CDR1 SGHVS and CDR2 FQNEAQ. The CDR3 has 17 amino acids. Trimming took off 1 base at V and 2 bases at J, with 15 bases between the two ends. The CDR3 protein is CASSLVSIGGGNQPQHF. The CDR3 nucleotides are TGTGCCAGCAGCTTAGTTTCAATAGGGGGAGGCAATCAGCCCCAGCATTTT.

This chain joins TRBV7-3 and TRBJ2-5; D is perhaps TRBD1 (6 bases). CDR1 and CDR2 (germline): SGHTA, FQGTGA. CDR3 length equals 14 residues. Trimming took off 5 bases at V and 5 bases at J, with 15 bases between the two ends. In DNA, the CDR3 is TGTGCCAGCAGCCCAAATAAAAGGGGGGAGACCCAGTACTTC. Its protein product is CASSPNKRGETQYF. The entire variable domain, with the rest obtained from reference TRBV7-3 and TRBJ2-5, is as follows: GAGVSQTPSNKVTEKGKYVELRCDPISGHTALYWYRQSLGQGPEFLIYFQGTGAADDSGLPNDRFFAVRPEGSVSTLKIQRTERGDSAVYLCASSPNKRGETQYFGPGTRLLVL.

This clone came up once. The chain couples TRBV7-2 to TRBJ2-1, with 7 bases fitting TRBD2. The CDR3 totals 15 residues. V lost 2 bases to trimming and J lost 6 bases; unmatched junction nucleotides: 7. Germline lookup yields CDR1 SGHTA and CDR2 FQGNSA. The CDR3: CASSLMGGRVNEQFF. The CDR3 region has the DNA TGTGCCAGCAGCTTAATGGGGGGGAGAGTCAATGAGCAGTTCTTC.

The rearrangement links TRBV4-1 to TRBJ1-2; 9 nucleotides line up with TRBD1. The V segment lost 1 base and the J segment 1 base; nucleotides outside the gene matches: 7. The CDR3 is made up of 17 amino acids. Germline lookup yields CDR1 MGHRA and CDR2 YSYEKL. The CDR3: CASSQGGQGSRNYGYTF. In DNA, the CDR3 is TGCGCCAGCAGCCAAGGAGGACAGGGGTCCCGTAACTATGGCTACACCTTC.

The rearrangement links TRBV5-1 to TRBJ2-5; TRBD2 matches at 15 bases. The CDR3 spans 16 residues. Trimming removed 2 bases from V and 5 bases from J; junction bases left unmatched: 4. Germline V gene lookup returns CDR1 SGHRS and CDR2 YFSETQ. The CDR3 sequence is CASSLGLAGGDETQYF. The CDR3 DNA is TGCGCCAGCAGCTTAGGACTAGCGGGAGGGGATGAGACCCAGTACTTC.

CDR3 residues: CASSEGQSQQAQYF. The DNA for the CDR3 is TGTGCCAGCAGCGAAGGACAGAGCCAACAGGCCCAGTACTTC. This chain connects TRBV7-9 to TRBJ2-5; TRBD1 is a possible D gene (6 bases). CDR1 SEHNR and CDR2 FQNEAQ come from the germline V gene (reference sequence). CDR3 length: 14 residues. Trimming removed 5 bases at V and 9 bases at J, with 19 bases between.

The chain combines TRBV5-6 with TRBJ2-7; 8 nucleotides align to TRBD1. V lost 4 bases, J lost 7 bases, and 13 bases stayed unmatched. The CDR3 has 15 amino acids. Germline CDR1 SGHDT, CDR2 YYEEEE. In DNA form, the CDR3 reads TGTGCCAGCAGCCCCAGACAGGGGAAATCTTATGAGCAGTACTTC. It translates to CASSPRQGKSYEQYF. Variable domain in full (rest from reference TRBV5-6 and TRBJ2-7): DAGVTQSPTHLIKTRGQQVTLRCSPKSGHDTVSWYQQALGQGPQFIFQYYEEEERQRGNFPDRFSGHQFPNYSSELNVNALLLGDSALYLCASSPRQGKSYEQYFGPGTRLTVT.